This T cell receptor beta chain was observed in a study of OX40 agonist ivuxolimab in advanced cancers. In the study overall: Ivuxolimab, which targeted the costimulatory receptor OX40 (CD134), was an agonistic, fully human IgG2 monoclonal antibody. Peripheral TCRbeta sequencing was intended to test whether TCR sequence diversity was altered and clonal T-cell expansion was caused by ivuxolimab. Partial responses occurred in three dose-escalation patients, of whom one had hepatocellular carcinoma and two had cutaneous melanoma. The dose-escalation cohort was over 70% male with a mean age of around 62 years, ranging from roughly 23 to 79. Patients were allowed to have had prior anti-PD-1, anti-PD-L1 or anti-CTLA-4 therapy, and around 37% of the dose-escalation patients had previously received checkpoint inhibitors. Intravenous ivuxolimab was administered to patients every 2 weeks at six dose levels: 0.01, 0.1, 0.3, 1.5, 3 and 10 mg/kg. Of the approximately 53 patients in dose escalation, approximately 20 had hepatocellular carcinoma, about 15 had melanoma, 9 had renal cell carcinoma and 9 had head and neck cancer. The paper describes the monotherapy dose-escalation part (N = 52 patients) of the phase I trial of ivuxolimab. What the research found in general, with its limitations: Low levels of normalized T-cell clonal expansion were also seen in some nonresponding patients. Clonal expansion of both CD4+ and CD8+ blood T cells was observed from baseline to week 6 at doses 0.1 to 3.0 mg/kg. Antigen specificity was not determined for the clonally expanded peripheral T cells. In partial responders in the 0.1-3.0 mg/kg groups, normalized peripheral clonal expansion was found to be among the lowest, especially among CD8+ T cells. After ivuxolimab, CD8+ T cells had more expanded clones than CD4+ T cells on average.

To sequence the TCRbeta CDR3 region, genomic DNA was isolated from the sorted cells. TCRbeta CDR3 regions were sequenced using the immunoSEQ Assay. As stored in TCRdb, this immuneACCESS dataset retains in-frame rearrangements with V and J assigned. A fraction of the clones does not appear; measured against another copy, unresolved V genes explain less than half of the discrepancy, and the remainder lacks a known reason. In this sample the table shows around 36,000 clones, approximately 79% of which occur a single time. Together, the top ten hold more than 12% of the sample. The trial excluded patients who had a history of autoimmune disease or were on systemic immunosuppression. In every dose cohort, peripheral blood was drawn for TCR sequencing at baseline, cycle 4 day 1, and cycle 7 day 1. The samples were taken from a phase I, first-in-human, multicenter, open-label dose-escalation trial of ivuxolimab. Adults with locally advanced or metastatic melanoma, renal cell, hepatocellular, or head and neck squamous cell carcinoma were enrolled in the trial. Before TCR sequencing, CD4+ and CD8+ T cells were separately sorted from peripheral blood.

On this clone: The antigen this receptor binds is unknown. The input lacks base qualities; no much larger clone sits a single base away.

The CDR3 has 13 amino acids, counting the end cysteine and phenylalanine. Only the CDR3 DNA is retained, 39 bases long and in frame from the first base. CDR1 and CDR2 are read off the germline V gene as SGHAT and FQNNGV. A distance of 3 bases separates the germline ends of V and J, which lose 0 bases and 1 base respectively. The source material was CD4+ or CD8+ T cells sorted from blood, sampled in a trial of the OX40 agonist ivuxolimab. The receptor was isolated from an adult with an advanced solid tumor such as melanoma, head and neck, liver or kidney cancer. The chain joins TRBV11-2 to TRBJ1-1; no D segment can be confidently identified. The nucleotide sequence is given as TGTGCCAGCAGCTTAGACAGGAACACTGAAGCTTTCTTT. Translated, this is CASSLDRNTEAFF.